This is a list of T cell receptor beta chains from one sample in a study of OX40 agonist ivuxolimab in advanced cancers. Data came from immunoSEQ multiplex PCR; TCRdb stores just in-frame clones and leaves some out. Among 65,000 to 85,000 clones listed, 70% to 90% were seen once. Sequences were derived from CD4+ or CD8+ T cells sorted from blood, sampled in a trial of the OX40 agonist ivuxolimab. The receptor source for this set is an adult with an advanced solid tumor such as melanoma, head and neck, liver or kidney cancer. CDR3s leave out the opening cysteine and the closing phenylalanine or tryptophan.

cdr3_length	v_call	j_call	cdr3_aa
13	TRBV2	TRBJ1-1	ASSALASRGTEAF
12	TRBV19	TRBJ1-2	ASSIGTQQGGYT
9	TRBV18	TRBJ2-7	ASSPQNEQY
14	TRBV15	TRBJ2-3	ATSRFPRRGSDTQY
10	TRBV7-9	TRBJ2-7	ASSLAGDEQY
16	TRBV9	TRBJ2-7	ASSSGGGLAGGGHEQY
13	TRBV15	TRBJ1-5	ATTRDRGANQPQH
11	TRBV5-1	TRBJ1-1	ASSAGRNTEAF
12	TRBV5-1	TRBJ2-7	ASSGGGGPYEQY
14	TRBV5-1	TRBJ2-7	ASSWRGQGARYEQY
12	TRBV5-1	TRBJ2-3	ASRRDSRTDTQY
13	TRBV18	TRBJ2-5	ASSPLGGSKETQY
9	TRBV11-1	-	ASSVSYEQY
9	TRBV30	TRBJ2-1	AWSLEGSQF
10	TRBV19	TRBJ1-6	ATSVRGSPLH
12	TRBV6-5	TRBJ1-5	ASSTGTSEKAQH
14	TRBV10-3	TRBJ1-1	AISSRGGPLNTEAF
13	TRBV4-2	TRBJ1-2	ASSQSQGGGYGYT
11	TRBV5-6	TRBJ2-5	ASSFSGGETQY
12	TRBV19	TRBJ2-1	ASSEEGRWNEQF
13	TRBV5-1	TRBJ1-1	ASSAEALVNTEAF
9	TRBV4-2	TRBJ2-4	ASSEENIQY
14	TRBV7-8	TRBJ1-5	ASSPEGGLRNQPQH
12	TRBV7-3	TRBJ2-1	ASSLGTGSNEQF
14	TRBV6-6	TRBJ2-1	ASSYRTSGGGGEQF
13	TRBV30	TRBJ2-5	AWSVLGTGRETQY
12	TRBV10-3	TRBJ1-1	AISDFEDSPGAF
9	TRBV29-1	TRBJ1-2	SVEVGAGYT
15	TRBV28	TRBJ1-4	ASSLSSRKIRDEKLF
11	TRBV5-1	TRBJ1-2	ASSFTHNYGYT
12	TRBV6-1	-	AGGGGTVGYEQY